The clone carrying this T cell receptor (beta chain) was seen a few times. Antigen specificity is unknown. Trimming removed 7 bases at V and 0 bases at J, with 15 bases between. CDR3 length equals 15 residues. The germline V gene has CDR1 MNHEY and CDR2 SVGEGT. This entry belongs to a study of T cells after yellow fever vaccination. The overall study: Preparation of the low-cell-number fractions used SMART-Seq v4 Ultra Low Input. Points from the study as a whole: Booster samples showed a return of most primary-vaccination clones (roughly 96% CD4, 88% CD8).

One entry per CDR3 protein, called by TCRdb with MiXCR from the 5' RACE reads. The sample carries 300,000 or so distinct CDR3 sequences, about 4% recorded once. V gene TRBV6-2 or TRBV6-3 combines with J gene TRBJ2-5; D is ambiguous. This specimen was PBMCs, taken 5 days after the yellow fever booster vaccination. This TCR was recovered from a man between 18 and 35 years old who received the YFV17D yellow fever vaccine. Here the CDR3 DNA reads TGTGCCAGCATGAGACTTTCAGGCTACCAAGAGACCCAGTACTTC. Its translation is CASMRLSGYQETQYF.